The 19 T cell receptor beta chains in this list originate from one sample, sequenced in a study of neurological immune-mediated disorders. TCRdb redid the calling of the 5' RACE reads with MiXCR, one entry per CDR3 protein. Of tens of thousands of distinct CDR3 sequences detected, more than 10% appear once; the ten largest clones hold around 13%. The specimen sequenced was PBMCs. Receptors originate from a woman aged 60-70 years with HTLV-1-associated myelopathy (HAM/TSP).

CDR3 in DNA: TGCAGTGCTAGAGATGGCGGGAGTAAAGAGACCCAGTACTTC. Amino acids: CSARDGGSKETQYF. This chain joins TRBV20-1 and TRBJ2-5, with 7 nucleotides matching TRBD2. Germline V gene lookup returns CDR1 DFQATT and CDR2 SNEGSKA (reference sequence). The V gene end was trimmed by 0 bases and the J gene end by 3 bases; junction bases not matched to a gene: 4. The CDR3 is 14 residues long.

This clonotype appeared many times. The rearrangement uses TRBV5-4 and TRBJ1-4; no reliable D call. From germline, CDR1 is SGHNT and CDR2 YYREEE (reference sequence). The CDR3 is made up of 14 amino acids. Trimming took off 0 bases at V and 4 bases at J, with 7 bases between the two ends. The CDR3 loop reads CASSLGAINEKLFF. The DNA of the CDR3 is TGTGCCAGCAGCTTGGGGGCTATTAATGAAAAACTGTTTTTT.

This clonotype has ten or more counts. V usage is TRBV5-1 and J usage is TRBJ1-2; TRBD1 matches 9 bases. The CDR3 consists of 15 residues. V shed 4 bases, J shed 1 base, and the junction held 5 bases outside the gene matches. CDR1 SGHRS and CDR2 YFSETQ come from the germline V gene. CDR3 nucleotide sequence: TGCGCCAGCAGCCTAGGGACAGGGTATAACTATGGCTACACCTTC. Its translation is CASSLGTGYNYGYTF.

This clonotype was observed at least ten times. The rearrangement uses TRBV15 and TRBJ1-1, with a weak D call TRBD1 (5 bases). V gave up 7 bases and J gave up 7 bases, with 13 bases separating them. Germline V gene data show CDR1 as LNHNV and CDR2 as YYDKDF (reference sequence). CDR3 length equals 12 residues. CDR3 bases: TGTGCCACCACGGCGGGGGGAGTTGAAGCTTTCTTT. Its protein is CATTAGGVEAFF. Drawing the rest from reference TRBV15 and TRBJ1-1, the complete variable domain is DAMVIQNPRYQVTQFGKPVTLSCSQTLNHNVMYWYQQKSSQAPKLLFHYYDKDFNNEADTPDNFQSRRPNTSFCFLDIRSPGLGDTAMYLCATTAGGVEAFFGQGTRLTVV.

The chain employs TRBV6-6 and TRBJ2-3, with 14 bases lining up with TRBD2. The junction had 14 bases not matched to a gene; V was cut back by 4 bases and J by 11 bases. The CDR3 sequence is 17 residues long. Germline CDR1 and CDR2: MNHNY and SVGAGI (reference sequence). The CDR3 loop reads CASSSTSGRADTGEQYF. CDR3 coding DNA: TGTGCCAGCAGTTCGACTAGCGGGAGGGCCGACACCGGGGAGCAGTATTTT.

In this sample, this clonotype is medium-sized. The chain joins TRBV10-2 to TRBJ2-3, with no clear D. Trimming took 0 bases from V and 6 from J, leaving 13 bases between them. The germline CDR1 and CDR2 sequences are WSHSY and SAAADI. CDR3 length: 15 amino acids. The CDR3 sequence is CASSESVGSPDTQYF. The CDR3 region has the DNA TGCGCCAGCAGTGAGTCGGTTGGCAGCCCGGATACGCAGTATTTT.

This clonotype was counted a few times. This rearrangement joins TRBV20-1 to TRBJ2-7, with 8 bases aligning to TRBD2. CDR3 length: 14 residues. Trimming at V came to 1 base and at J to 3 bases, leaving 5 bases not matched to a gene. From germline, CDR1 is DFQATT and CDR2 SNEGSKA (reference sequence). CDR3 sequence reads: CSARGPGLVYEQYF. The CDR3 DNA follows: TGCAGTGCTAGAGGCCCGGGACTAGTCTACGAGCAGTACTTC.

This clonotype was detected many times. The CDR3 bases are TGCGCCAGCAGCTTGTCTAGCGGGACCCTCGAGCAGTACTTC. Translated, it gives CASSLSSGTLEQYF. This chain uses TRBV5-1 with TRBJ2-7; the match to TRBD2 covers 9 bases. The CDR3 has 14 amino acids. Germline assignment: CDR1 SGHRS and CDR2 YFSETQ. V dropped 1 base and J dropped 6; count of bases not matched to a gene: 5.

This clonotype was recorded many times. This chain links TRBV6-2 or TRBV6-3 with TRBJ2-3; no definite D call. Germline V lookup: CDR1 MNHEY, CDR2 SVGEGT. V shed 5 bases and J shed 6 bases, with 6 bases lying between them. This CDR3 region has 11 residues. CDR3 nucleotide sequence: TGTGCCAGCAGTATAAGGGATACGCAGTATTTT. Protein product: CASSIRDTQYF.

This clonotype was found many times. This chain joins TRBV12-3 or TRBV12-4 and TRBJ2-2; perhaps TRBD1 as D (5 bases). Trimming took off 7 bases at V and 5 bases at J, with 14 bases between the two ends. There are 14 residues in the CDR3. The CDR3 DNA follows: TGTGCCAGCATGCTAATCTCAGGGACCGGGGAGCTGTTTTTT. This encodes CASMLISGTGELFF.

This clonotype was recorded many times. The J gene is TRBJ1-2, the V gene TRBV5-1; 9 positions agree with TRBD1. This CDR3 contains 13 residues. After removal of 4 bases from V and 6 bases from J, the junction contained 4 bases not matched to a gene. In germline, CDR1 is SGHRS, CDR2 YFSETQ. In DNA form, the CDR3 reads TGCGCCAGCAGCCCGGGACAGGGCGATGGCTACACCTTC. It translates to CASSPGQGDGYTF.

The chain joins TRBV19 to TRBJ1-2; no clear D. V was shortened by 0 bases and J by 8 bases, with 13 bases between the two germline ends. Per germline, CDR1 LNHDA and CDR2 SQIVND (reference sequence). The CDR3 loop spans 14 amino acids. Here the CDR3 reads CASSIDGQRSGYTF. For the CDR3, the DNA is TGTGCCAGTAGTATAGATGGGCAGCGGAGCGGCTACACCTTC.

This clonotype was detected many times. The genes are TRBV27 and TRBJ2-1; possible D gene TRBD1, 6 bases. Between the trimmed V and J ends, which lost 3 bases and 7 bases, there was a span of 10 bases. The germline V gene has CDR1 MNHEY and CDR2 SMNVEV (reference sequence). The CDR3 runs 13 residues. Written as DNA, the CDR3 is TGTGCCAGCAGTTTGTACAGGGAAAATGAGCAGTTCTTC. It is translated as CASSLYRENEQFF.

This clonotype was found many times. V usage is TRBV5-1 and J usage is TRBJ2-7; TRBD1 aligns across 8 bases. This CDR3 has 13 amino acids. CDR1 is SGHRS, CDR2 YFSETQ, per germline. V trimming: 3 bases; J trimming: 7 bases; junction bases outside the gene matches: 6. CDR3 region: CASSSWTGREQYF. The CDR3 region has the DNA TGCGCCAGCAGCTCTTGGACAGGGCGGGAGCAGTACTTC.

By share of the sample, this clonotype is medium-sized (0.01 to 0.1%). The J gene is TRBJ2-3, the V gene TRBV12-3 or TRBV12-4; 11 positions match TRBD2. The CDR3 sequence is 15 residues long. With V trimmed by 3 bases and J by 9 bases, 8 bases remained unmatched. The CDR3 spells CASSFSGTSGLTQYF. DNA for the CDR3: TGTGCCAGCAGTTTCTCCGGGACTAGCGGACTGACGCAGTATTTT.

This clonotype was observed at least ten times. The chain joins TRBV11-3 to TRBJ2-5; D might be TRBD2 (6 bases). V lost 2 bases to trimming and J lost 3 bases, with 10 bases between them. The CDR3 is 14 amino acids. Germline V gene sequence: CDR1 SGHNT, CDR2 YENEEA. Written as DNA, the CDR3 is TGTGCCAGCAGCTTATTTTCTAGCGAAGAGACCCAGTACTTC. It specifies CASSLFSSEETQYF.

Notes on this clonotype: The junction shows a germline mismatch at one end, possibly a read error. The gene calls are TRBV7-2 and TRBJ1-6, with D uncertain. Germline assignment: CDR1 SGHTA and CDR2 FQGNSA. The CDR3 has 15 amino acids. The CDR3 coding sequence is TGTGCCAGCAGCTTAGGTTTGCATGCGAATTCATCCCTCCACTTT. Residues: CASSLGLHANSSLHF.

This clonotype was counted at least ten times. This rearrangement joins TRBV11-2 to TRBJ2-4, with TRBD1 as a possible D gene (5 bases). With 0 bases removed from V and 1 base from J, the gap between germline ends came to 13 bases. The CDR3 covers 17 residues. Per germline, CDR1 SGHAT and CDR2 FQNNGV. This chain's CDR3 is CASSLESGARAKNIQYF. CDR3 DNA: TGTGCCAGCAGCTTAGAAAGTGGGGCGAGGGCCAAAAACATTCAGTACTTC.

This clonotype was seen ten or more times. This chain joins TRBV20-1 and TRBJ1-6, with no clear D. There are 14 residues in the CDR3. The V end was cut by 6 bases, the J end by 6 bases, with 15 bases between. CDR1 and CDR2 (germline): DFQATT, SNEGSKA (reference sequence). CDR3 DNA: TGCAGTGCGCCGAACAGATCCCCTAATTCACCCCTCCACTTT. Residues: CSAPNRSPNSPLHF.